These T cell receptor beta chains were read from a single sample in a study of technical replicates of blood from several donors. The repertoire was sequenced with immunoSEQ multiplex PCR; TCRdb's copy has only in-frame clones and lacks some. The sample lists some 60,000 clones; about 90% were seen once. The sequencing sample was made of PBMCs. Every receptor here comes from a human donor in good health. Some clones in this sample may be carry-over from other donors' samples. Both conserved end residues are trimmed from each CDR3. Fields, in order: J gene, D gene, V gene, CDR3 protein. D genes are given only for firm matches.

j_gene: TRBJ2-5
d_gene: .
v_gene: TRBV5-1
CDR3aa: ASSLVSGQQETQY

j_gene: TRBJ1-4
d_gene: .
v_gene: TRBV7-8
CDR3aa: ASSPWAAGRHEKLF

j_gene: TRBJ1-1
d_gene: .
v_gene: TRBV19
CDR3aa: ASSRDNTLGTEAF

j_gene: TRBJ2-1
d_gene: .
v_gene: TRBV30
CDR3aa: AWSVRGALYNEQF

j_gene: TRBJ1-5
d_gene: TRBD1
v_gene: TRBV7-9
CDR3aa: ASSGQGSNQPQH

j_gene: TRBJ1-5
d_gene: .
v_gene: TRBV23-1
CDR3aa: ASSQSAGQPQH

j_gene: TRBJ2-5
d_gene: .
v_gene: TRBV6-5
CDR3aa: ASSYSRSSWETQY

j_gene: TRBJ2-5
d_gene: TRBD2
v_gene: TRBV4-2
CDR3aa: ASSQKSGTEETQY

j_gene: TRBJ1-6
d_gene: .
v_gene: TRBV4-2
CDR3aa: ASSLRTGGNSPLH

j_gene: TRBJ1-1
d_gene: .
v_gene: TRBV2
CDR3aa: ASSAQGAPGSTEAF

j_gene: TRBJ2-1
d_gene: TRBD2
v_gene: TRBV5-6
CDR3aa: ASSSAGSSYNEQF

j_gene: TRBJ2-1
d_gene: .
v_gene: TRBV2
CDR3aa: ASSPWHEQF

j_gene: TRBJ2-7
d_gene: .
v_gene: TRBV19
CDR3aa: ASSIAGQGSYEQY

j_gene: TRBJ1-3
d_gene: .
v_gene: TRBV30
CDR3aa: AGGPDSGNTIY

j_gene: TRBJ1-1
d_gene: .
v_gene: TRBV2
CDR3aa: ASNTPGPTNTEAF

j_gene: TRBJ2-7
d_gene: .
v_gene: TRBV6-1
CDR3aa: ASSAEGGSSYEQY

j_gene: TRBJ2-1
d_gene: TRBD2
v_gene: TRBV7-2
CDR3aa: ASSPVASGDNEQF

j_gene: TRBJ2-6
d_gene: .
v_gene: TRBV27
CDR3aa: ASSQSGSGANVLT

j_gene: TRBJ2-7
d_gene: TRBD2
v_gene: TRBV19
CDR3aa: ASSSLADYEQY

j_gene: TRBJ1-5
d_gene: .
v_gene: TRBV6-1
CDR3aa: ASRGGNQPQH

j_gene: TRBJ2-4
d_gene: .
v_gene: TRBV7-8
CDR3aa: ASGENIQY

j_gene: TRBJ1-2
d_gene: TRBD1
v_gene: TRBV19
CDR3aa: ASSFQTGANYGYT

j_gene: TRBJ2-7
d_gene: .
v_gene: TRBV7-2
CDR3aa: ASSLVGLNYEQY

j_gene: TRBJ2-1
d_gene: .
v_gene: TRBV7-2
CDR3aa: ASSGKQGNEQF

j_gene: TRBJ2-7
d_gene: TRBD2
v_gene: TRBV30
CDR3aa: AWTPPGLAPYEQY

j_gene: TRBJ2-4
d_gene: .
v_gene: TRBV4-1
CDR3aa: ASSQEKNGLFQY

j_gene: TRBJ1-4
d_gene: .
v_gene: TRBV11-2
CDR3aa: ASSLDWSGGNEKLF